Shown below are 24 T cell receptor beta chains from a single sample sequenced in a study of shared clonotypes between healthy human individuals. Libraries were prepared by immunoSEQ multiplex PCR; TCRdb keeps only in-frame clonotypes and omits some of them. The repertoire holds millions of clones, with 93% as singletons. Sequenced material: naive CD4+ T cells from PBMCs. The subset was: CD45RA+ positively selected. Receptor source: a man aged 18 to 29 in good health. Some clones in this sample may be carry-over from other donors' samples.

V gene TRBV19 combines with J gene TRBJ2-5, with D maybe TRBD2 (6 bases). The CDR3 has 13 residues. Trimming took off 6 bases at V and 5 bases at J, with 13 bases between the two ends. Germline V gene lookup returns CDR1 LNHDA and CDR2 SQIVND (reference sequence). Here the CDR3 reads CASSRTGRETQYF. Written as DNA, the CDR3 is TGTGCCAGTAGCCGGACGGGGAGGGAGACCCAGTACTTC. The full variable domain, with the rest looked up from reference TRBV19 and TRBJ2-5, is DGGITQSPKYLFRKEGQNVTLSCEQNLNHDAMYWYRQDPGQGLRLIYYSQIVNDFQKGDIAEGYSVSREKKESFPLTVTSAQKNPTAFYLCASSRTGRETQYFGPGTRLLVL.

The gene calls are TRBV6-5 and TRBJ2-5; TRBD1 or TRBD2 may be the D gene (6 bases each). The CDR3 runs 13 residues. The V gene's germline CDR1 is MNHEY and CDR2 SVGAGI. V gave up 6 bases and J gave up 4 bases, with 12 bases separating them. As DNA, the CDR3 is TGTGCCAGCAGCCTCCCGGGGGCAGAGACCCAGTACTTC. Its translation is CASSLPGAETQYF.

The chain couples TRBV5-1 to TRBJ1-2, with D unresolved. Trimming pared 4 bases from V and 8 bases from J, leaving 12 bases between. This CDR3 spans 12 amino acids. Germline V gene sequence: CDR1 SGHRS, CDR2 YFSETQ. The CDR3 reads CASSPAREGYTF. In nucleotides, the CDR3 is TGCGCCAGCAGCCCCGCCCGGGAAGGCTACACCTTC.

This chain links TRBV12-5 with TRBJ2-7; 7 bases agree with TRBD1. Unmatched junction bases numbered 11, after V lost 0 bases and J lost 3 bases. CDR1 is LGHNT and CDR2 is FRNRAP in the germline V gene. CDR3 length: 17 residues. CDR3 amino acids: CASGLVLGQGVLYEQYF. CDR3 coding DNA: TGTGCTAGTGGTTTGGTACTGGGGCAGGGGGTTCTCTACGAGCAGTACTTC.

The V gene is TRBV5-4, the J gene TRBJ1-1, with D possibly being TRBD1 (5 bases). The CDR3 is 14 amino acids. Germline lookup yields CDR1 SGHNT and CDR2 YYREEE (reference sequence). Trimming shortened V by 5 bases and J by 0 bases, and 11 bases separated the two germline ends. The CDR3 bases are TGTGCCAGCAGACCTGACAGTCTGAACACTGAAGCTTTCTTT. Protein product: CASRPDSLNTEAFF.

CDR3 in DNA: TGCGCCAGCAGCCCGCCCGGGACAGGGATCGACGAGCAGTACTTC. It codes for CASSPPGTGIDEQYF. The rearrangement links TRBV5-1 to TRBJ2-7; 9 bases align to TRBD1. Looked up from germline, CDR1 is SGHRS and CDR2 is YFSETQ. The V segment lost 4 bases and the J segment 5 bases; nucleotides outside the gene matches: 10. CDR3 size: 15 residues.

The rearrangement uses TRBV30 and TRBJ2-1; the D gene is possibly TRBD1 (6 bases). CDR3 length: 12 amino acids. V lost 4 bases, J lost 5 bases, and 9 bases lay in between. CDR1 and CDR2 from the germline V gene are GTSNPN and SVGIG (reference sequence). This CDR3 is CAWNGGHNEQFF. The CDR3 region has the DNA TGTGCCTGGAATGGGGGCCACAATGAGCAGTTCTTC.

The J gene is TRBJ1-3, the V gene TRBV28; TRBD1 might be the D (5 bases). V was trimmed by 2 bases and J by 8 bases, leaving 19 bases between them. Germline V gene data show CDR1 as MDHEN and CDR2 as SYDVKM. This CDR3 is 16 amino acids long. The CDR3 loop is CASSLKVAGGRDTIYF. The DNA of the CDR3 is TGTGCCAGCAGTTTAAAGGTGGCCGGGGGGAGGGACACCATATATTTT.

Here the CDR3 DNA reads TGTGCCAGCAGCTTAGCGCTTGGGACTTACAATGAGCAGTTCTTC. Protein product: CASSLALGTYNEQFF. The V call is TRBV7-8, the J call TRBJ2-1, with D possibly matching TRBD2 (6 bases). Germline V gives CDR1 SGHVS, CDR2 FQNEAQ. The CDR3 extends over 15 amino acids. Trimming stripped 0 bases from V and 4 bases from J, with 10 bases between.

The chain couples TRBV5-4 to TRBJ2-7, with 10 bases that match TRBD2. Germline V gene sequence: CDR1 SGHNT, CDR2 YYREEE (reference sequence). Trimming removed 1 base from V and 6 bases from J; junction bases left unmatched: 10. CDR3 length: 16 residues. CDR3 region: CASSLWPAGGKGEQYF. The DNA of the CDR3 is TGTGCCAGCAGCTTGTGGCCAGCGGGAGGGAAGGGCGAGCAGTACTTC.

The CDR3: CAWSVQEGYEQYF. The CDR3 nucleotides are TGTGCCTGGAGTGTACAGGAAGGCTACGAGCAGTACTTC. V and J are TRBV30 and TRBJ2-5; possible D gene TRBD1, 5 bases. TRBJ2-7 matches the DNA end more closely, so the J call is doubtful. The CDR3 loop spans 13 amino acids. Per germline, CDR1 GTSNPN and CDR2 SVGIG (reference sequence).

The gene calls are TRBV9 and TRBJ2-2, with a possible D match to TRBD1 (6 bases). The CDR3 is made up of 16 amino acids. V was clipped by 0 bases and J by 4 bases, with 13 bases between them. Germline V lookup: CDR1 SGDLS, CDR2 YYNGEE. This CDR3 is CASSVALLGGTGELFF. CDR3 DNA sequence: TGTGCCAGCAGCGTAGCTCTGTTAGGGGGCACCGGGGAGCTGTTTTTT.

J is TRBJ2-1 and V is TRBV5-1; D is undetermined. Germline CDR1 reads SGHRS; CDR2 reads YFSETQ. V was pared by 0 bases and J by 4 bases, with 5 bases between. The CDR3 loop spans 13 amino acids. The CDR3 DNA reads as TGCGCCAGCAGCTTGGATCAGTACAATGAGCAGTTCTTC. As protein: CASSLDQYNEQFF.

The chain employs TRBV5-1 and TRBJ2-7; 11 bases fit TRBD1. From germline, CDR1 is SGHRS and CDR2 YFSETQ. The CDR3 has 15 residues. With V trimmed by 3 bases and J by 2 bases, 4 bases remained unmatched. The CDR3 DNA reads TGCGCCAGCAGCTCGGGGACAGGGGGAACCTACGAGCAGTACTTC. This gives the protein CASSSGTGGTYEQYF.

Details on this clone: This sample includes further DNA sequences coding for the same CDR3. The rearrangement uses TRBV11-2 and TRBJ2-5; 7 positions match TRBD2. The CDR3 is 13 residues long. The J segment lost 5 bases and the V segment lost 1 base, leaving 1 base of the junction unmatched. Germline lookup yields CDR1 SGHAT and CDR2 FQNNGV. DNA for the CDR3: TGTGCCAGCAGCTTAGCGCGGGAGGAGACCCAGTACTTC. This codes for CASSLAREETQYF. Combining the CDR3 with reference TRBV11-2 and TRBJ2-5 gives the whole variable domain EAGVAQSPRYKIIEKRQSVAFWCNPISGHATLYWYQQILGQGPKLLIQFQNNGVVDDSQLPKDRFSAERLKGVDSTLKIQPAKLEDSAVYLCASSLAREETQYFGPGTRLLVL.

The chain is built from TRBV6-6 and TRBJ2-1, with D tentatively TRBD2 (6 bases). In germline, CDR1 is MNHNY, CDR2 SVGAGI (reference sequence). The CDR3 is made up of 14 amino acids. The V end was cut by 5 bases, the J end by 6 bases, with 14 bases between. This CDR3 is CASSARLVGNEQFF. CDR3 DNA: TGTGCCAGCAGTGCTCGACTAGTGGGCAATGAGCAGTTCTTC.

For this clone: An end of the junction differs from the germline gene, which may be a read error. The rearrangement joins TRBV28 to TRBJ2-2; TRBD1 matches 8 bases. Germline CDR1 and CDR2: MDHEN and SYDVKM. This CDR3 spans 17 amino acids. This CDR3 is CASSLYRGVWNPGELFF. Here the CDR3 DNA reads TGTGCCAGCAGTTTGTACAGGGGGGTTTGGAACCCCGGGGAGCTGTTTTTT.

This sequence joins TRBV29-1 and TRBJ2-5; D gene unclear. Trimming took off 5 bases at V and 5 bases at J, with 6 bases between the two ends. This CDR3 contains 10 residues. Germline lookup yields CDR1 SQVTM and CDR2 ANQGSEA. This CDR3 reads CSVSLETQYF. In nucleotides, the CDR3 is TGCAGCGTTTCGCTGGAGACCCAGTACTTC.

Comments on this clone: The same CDR3 can be traced to other DNA sequences in this sample. The genes are TRBV7-6 and TRBJ1-4; D gene uncertain. The V end lost 5 bases, the J end lost 3 bases, and 7 bases lay between the germline ends. Germline V lookup: CDR1 SGHVS, CDR2 FNYEAQ. This CDR3 has 13 residues. In DNA, the CDR3 is TGTGCCAGCAGCGGGTGGTCTAATGAAAAACTGTTTTTT. It codes for CASSGWSNEKLFF.

This clone was picked up a small number of times. J is TRBJ1-1 and V is TRBV27; perhaps TRBD1 as D (6 bases). Germline CDR1 is MNHEY and CDR2 is SMNVEV (reference sequence). The CDR3 is made up of 15 amino acids. V lost 5 bases to trimming and J lost 3 bases, with 16 bases between them. This CDR3 reads CASSPSTGFDTEAFF. DNA for the CDR3: TGTGCCAGCAGTCCATCCACAGGGTTCGACACTGAAGCTTTCTTT.

This rearrangement joins TRBV15 to TRBJ2-1; 7 bases fit TRBD1. The germline V gene encodes CDR1 LNHNV and CDR2 YYDKDF (reference sequence). The CDR3 extends over 13 amino acids. V lost 6 bases, J lost 8 bases, and 7 bases stayed unmatched. CDR3 in amino acids: CATRQGTGDEQFF. CDR3 nucleotide sequence: TGTGCCACCAGACAGGGGACGGGCGATGAGCAGTTCTTC.

The chain carries TRBV7-8 and TRBJ1-1, with D possibly matching TRBD1 (5 bases). V was trimmed by 1 base and J by 7 bases, leaving 7 bases between them. In germline, CDR1 is SGHVS, CDR2 FQNEAQ. This CDR3 is built from 12 residues. The CDR3 here is CASSLEGSEAFF. The CDR3, as DNA: TGTGCCAGCAGCTTAGAGGGGAGTGAAGCTTTCTTT.

The rearrangement joins TRBV30 to TRBJ2-5; 9 bases fit TRBD2. This CDR3 spans 13 amino acids. Unmatched junction bases numbered 3, after V lost 4 bases and J lost 3 bases. CDR1 is GTSNPN and CDR2 is SVGIG in the germline V gene (reference sequence). CDR3 in DNA: TGTGCCTGGACTAGCGGGATCGAAGAGACCCAGTACTTC. Residues: CAWTSGIEETQYF.

This clone was picked up a small number of times. This chain uses TRBV10-3 with TRBJ1-1; D uncertain. Germline loops: CDR1 ENHRY, CDR2 SYGVKD. Trimming removed 4 bases from V and 0 bases from J, with 6 bases in between. This CDR3 region has 13 residues. The DNA for the CDR3 is TGTGCCATCAGTGCTCTATTGAACACTGAAGCTTTCTTT. Protein sequence: CAISALLNTEAFF.